This record concerns one T cell receptor (beta chain) sequence. Its antigen is still unknown. No per-base quality is available; no much larger clone lies one base away. The sample comes from a study of EBV T-cell therapy then PD-1 blockade in nasopharyngeal carcinoma (dated by TCRdb to the early 2020s). Between the V and J ends, shortened by 3 bases and 6 bases respectively, the junction contains 6 bases. The CDR3, from cysteine to phenylalanine, totals 11 residues. The sequence is cut down to CDR3 DNA, 33 bases in frame from base 1. CDR1 is given as MNHNS and CDR2 as SASEGT, both from the germline V gene. The sample's treatment or condition label is to be understood as: AdE1-LMPpoly-expanded autologous EBV-specific T-cell therapy followed by anti-PD-1 nivolumab. Genomic DNA was extracted from sorted cells using the Qiagen DNeasy Kit. TCR beta chain deep sequencing was performed on the immunoSEQ platform. The paper's processing steps were these. Repertoire data analysis was performed with the immunoSEQ Analyzer software. This immuneACCESS table, as held by TCRdb, lists in-frame sequences with V and J called but not all clones. Of the missing ones, under half trace to an unresolved V gene in checked studies; the others have no known cause. V, J and clone size are those of that table, while D and trimming were read from the DNA. This sample is represented by roughly 14,000 clones; around 80% of them were singletons. Around 32% of the sample is held by the ten biggest clonotypes.

This TCR derives from a man between 35 and 55 years old with nasopharyngeal carcinoma. The rearrangement combines TRBV6-1 with TRBJ2-7; there is no confident call for the D gene. The material was CD8+ T cells from blood, obtained at roughly day 99 from a patient whose treatment included autologous EBV-specific T cells and nivolumab. The CDR3 protein is CASSEGLEQYF. The base sequence is TGTGCCAGCAGTGAGGGTCTCGAGCAGTACTTC.